These 17 T cell receptor beta chains were all obtained from the same sample, sequenced in a study of T cell repertoires in cytomegalovirus infection. TCRdb re-derived calls from the reads in MiXCR, one entry per CDR3 protein. The sample consists of about 830,000 distinct CDR3 sequences, 30% to 35% of them appearing once. Which antigens these TCRs recognize remains unknown. The material sequenced was cultured CD8+ T cells from PBMCs, taken from culture after CMV antigen stimulation. The receptors derive from a human donor in good health (CMV status not recorded). Some clones in this sample may be carry-over from other donors' samples.

The V call is TRBV4-1, the J call TRBJ2-7, with TRBD2 identical over 16 bases. J lost 5 bases, V lost 0 bases, and 10 bases had no gene match. Germline CDR1 reads MGHRA; CDR2 reads YSYEKL. This CDR3 region has 19 residues. The CDR3 DNA follows: TGCGCCAGCAGCCAAGAGACCGGGACTAGCGGGGGGGCATTCCACGAGCAGTACTTC. This gives the protein CASSQETGTSGGAFHEQYF.

The V gene is TRBV4-1, the J gene TRBJ2-1, with 11 bases aligning to TRBD1. Germline V gene data show CDR1 as MGHRA and CDR2 as YSYEKL. J was trimmed by 8 bases and V by 4 bases; bases with no gene match: 4. The CDR3 sequence is 14 residues long. The CDR3 spells CASSRGQGADEQFF. The CDR3 DNA reads TGCGCCAGCAGCCGTGGACAGGGGGCCGATGAGCAGTTCTTC.

The genes are TRBV25-1 and TRBJ2-3, with 9 bases matching TRBD2. The CDR3 is 15 amino acids. The germline V gene encodes CDR1 MGHDK and CDR2 SYGVNS. The J segment lost 2 bases and the V segment lost 2 bases, leaving 2 bases of the junction unmatched. CDR3 bases: TGTGCCAGCAGTGAAGCTAGCGGGAACACAGATACGCAGTATTTT. Amino acid sequence: CASSEASGNTDTQYF.

This clonotype was seen a few times. CDR3 region: CASSSGSGGGETQYF. The DNA of the CDR3 is TGTGCCAGCAGTTCGGGTAGCGGGGGGGGTGAGACCCAGTACTTC. The chain is built from TRBV12-3 or TRBV12-4 and TRBJ2-5; 11 positions agree with TRBD2. Trimming at V came to 4 bases and at J to 5 bases, leaving 6 bases not matched to a gene. The CDR3 loop spans 15 amino acids.

With respect to this clonotype: At one of its ends the junction is not consistent with the germline gene, which may arise from a read error. This chain joins TRBV15 and TRBJ2-6, with D perhaps matching TRBD2 (5 bases). Germline V gene sequence: CDR1 LNHNV, CDR2 YYDKDF (reference sequence). This CDR3 is built from 14 residues. The CDR3 nucleotides are TGTGCCACCAGCGGAGGCTCTGTGGCCAACGTCCTGACTTTC. Translation: CATSGGSVANVLTF.

The table lists this clonotype with many counts. This chain joins TRBV4-1 and TRBJ1-5; 7 bases line up with TRBD1. V lost 3 bases to trimming and J lost 0 bases; unmatched junction nucleotides: 2. CDR3 length: 15 residues. CDR1 is MGHRA, CDR2 YSYEKL, per germline. CDR3 nucleotides: TGCGCCAGCAGCCAGGGGACAGATAGCAATCAGCCCCAGCATTTT. Protein product: CASSQGTDSNQPQHF.

This clonotype was detected a few times. In DNA, the CDR3 is TGTGCCAGCAGGCCGGGACAGGAAAGCTCCTACGAGCAGTACGTC. Translating it yields CASRPGQESSYEQYV. The genes are TRBV7-3 and TRBJ2-7, with 8 positions matching TRBD1. CDR3 length: 15 residues. CDR1 is SGHTA and CDR2 is FQGTGA in the germline V gene. The J segment lost 0 bases and the V segment lost 6 bases, leaving 7 bases of the junction unmatched.

At least ten counts were recorded for this clonotype. V gene TRBV11-2 combines with J gene TRBJ2-3, with TRBD2 identical over 12 bases. CDR1 and CDR2 (germline): SGHAT, FQNNGV. CDR3 size: 15 residues. The ends lost 5 bases at V and 2 bases at J; junction bases unmatched: 2. The CDR3 here is CASSTSGGFTDTQYF. CDR3 in DNA: TGTGCCAGCAGCACTAGCGGGGGGTTCACAGATACGCAGTATTTT.

This clonotype occurred a few times. The rearrangement links TRBV4-1 to TRBJ2-2, with 7 positions matching TRBD2. Trimming took 4 bases from V and 4 from J; bases not matched to a gene: 6. This CDR3 is built from 15 residues. CDR1 MGHRA and CDR2 YSYEKL come from the germline V gene. The CDR3 DNA reads TGCGCCAGCAGCCCTCAGCGGGGAGGCACCGGGGAGCTGTTTTTT. It is translated as CASSPQRGGTGELFF.

A few counts support this clonotype. This rearrangement joins TRBV29-1 to TRBJ2-1; TRBD1 matches at 10 bases. V shed 4 bases and J 5 bases; nucleotides not matched to a gene: 5. The germline V gene encodes CDR1 SQVTM and CDR2 ANQGSEA. This CDR3 has 14 residues. The DNA for the CDR3 is TGCAGCGTTGTAAGACAGGGGGCAAACAATGAGCAGTTCTTC. Residues: CSVVRQGANNEQFF.

This clonotype was counted a few times. J is TRBJ2-1 and V is TRBV6-6; D is undetermined. Between the trimmed V and J ends, which lost 5 bases and 10 bases, there was a span of 18 bases. This CDR3 is built from 14 residues. Germline V gives CDR1 MNHNY, CDR2 SVGAGI (reference sequence). The CDR3 here is CASSISQGTSEQFF. The CDR3, as DNA: TGTGCCAGCAGTATCAGCCAAGGTACCTCAGAGCAGTTCTTC.

This clonotype appeared a few times. V and J are TRBV12-3 or TRBV12-4 and TRBJ2-4; D gene unclear. The CDR3 sequence is 15 residues long. The germline V and J ends were trimmed by 3 bases and 5 bases, with 14 bases remaining between them. CDR3 DNA: TGTGCCAGCAGTTTGTTTATGCCACCAGAAAACATTCAGTACTTC. Protein product: CASSLFMPPENIQYF.

This clonotype was seen ten or more times. The chain employs TRBV7-8 and TRBJ2-3; a possible D gene is TRBD1 (5 bases). V was clipped by 2 bases and J by 6 bases, with 15 bases between them. Germline CDR1 SGHVS, CDR2 FQNEAQ. The CDR3 has 15 residues. The CDR3 DNA reads TGTGCCAGCAGCTTATTTGAACAGGTTTTGGATACGCAGTATTTT. It codes for CASSLFEQVLDTQYF. Full variable domain (outside the CDR3, taken from reference TRBV7-8 and TRBJ2-3): GAGVSQSPRYKVAKRGQDVALRCDPISGHVSLFWYQQALGQGPEFLTYFQNEAQLDKSGLPSDRFFAERPEGSVSTLKIQRTQQEDSAVYLCASSLFEQVLDTQYFGPGTRLTVL.

This clonotype was seen only once. The chain couples TRBV9 to TRBJ2-3; TRBD2 matches 12 bases. Germline loops: CDR1 SGDLS, CDR2 YYNGEE. The CDR3 consists of 18 residues. V shed 3 bases and J 0 bases; nucleotides not matched to a gene: 8. The CDR3 loop reads CASSATSGGSRSTDTQYF. The CDR3 nucleotides are TGTGCCAGCAGCGCCACTAGCGGGGGGTCTCGAAGCACAGATACGCAGTATTTT.

In its sample, this clonotype was seen a few times. This sequence joins TRBV6-2 or TRBV6-3 and TRBJ1-1; D is unresolved. This CDR3 has 12 amino acids. Trimming shortened V by 2 bases and J by 8 bases, and 9 bases separated the two germline ends. Germline values: CDR1 MNHEY, CDR2 SVGEGT. The CDR3 DNA sequence: TGTGCCAGCAGTTACGGATTGAAAGAAGCTTTCTTT. Protein: CASSYGLKEAFF.

This clonotype was observed many times. CDR3 sequence (DNA): TGTGCCAGCAGCCCCCGGGACGATGGAAACACCATATATTTT. Its protein product is CASSPRDDGNTIYF. The chain uses TRBV7-6 and TRBJ1-3; possibly TRBD1 for D (5 bases). Trimming took 5 bases from V and 3 from J, leaving 11 bases between them. CDR3 length: 14 amino acids. In germline, CDR1 is SGHVS, CDR2 FNYEAQ. The full variable domain, in which reference TRBV7-6 and TRBJ1-3 provide the parts outside the CDR3, is GAGVSQSPRYKVTKRGQDVALRCDPISGHVSLYWYRQALGQGPEFLTYFNYEAQQDKSGLPNDRFSAERPEGSISTLTIQRTEQRDSAMYRCASSPRDDGNTIYFGEGSWLTVV.

This clonotype was detected a few times. The rearrangement joins TRBV5-1 to TRBJ1-1, with TRBD1 as a possible D gene (6 bases). Germline assignment: CDR1 SGHRS and CDR2 YFSETQ. This CDR3 comprises 15 residues. Trimming took off 1 base at V and 8 bases at J, with 18 bases between the two ends. The CDR3 sequence is CASSLLGGPREEAFF. The CDR3 bases are TGCGCCAGCAGCTTGCTTGGGGGGCCCCGCGAGGAAGCTTTCTTT.